This TCR beta chain was recovered during a study of blood T cell repertoires in COVID-19. Unmatched junction bases numbered 4, after V lost 1 base and J lost 5 bases. CDR3 length: 14 amino acids. Germline CDR1 SGHDT, CDR2 YYEEEE. Sequencing was performed with immunoSEQ multiplex PCR; in TCRdb, only in-frame clones are kept and a portion is missing. Of some 200,000 clones in the sample, approximately 84% were seen once. The clonotype comes from a woman in her thirties who had recovered from COVID-19. The sample was peripheral blood. The J gene is TRBJ1-2, the V gene TRBV5-6; the match to TRBD1 covers 8 bases. The CDR3 reads CASSLSRGLYGYTF. The CDR3 DNA reads as TGTGCCAGCAGCTTGTCCAGGGGGCTTTATGGCTACACCTTC.